This T cell receptor beta chain was recovered during a study of T-cell reconstitution after alpha-beta-depleted transplantation in children. Study-level results: Hyperexpanded clones declined; after one year, newly produced T cells mostly supplied diversity. Certain patients had high TCRbeta diversity at day 60, and it came from recipient T cells and thymic progenitors that survived. Reportedly, only several hundred clones from non-depleted graft cells drove alpha-beta T-cell counts at about two months.

The sample holds a few counts of this clonotype. Its cognate antigen is unknown. The library targeted TCRbeta and was prepared with unique molecular identifiers. One entry per CDR3 protein, called by TCRdb with MiXCR from the PCR reads. The sample lists roughly 200,000 distinct CDR3 sequences; approximately 6.9% were seen once. The CDR3 runs to 15 residues. Germline lookup yields CDR1 MNHEY and CDR2 SVGEGT. The V end was cut by 4 bases, the J end by 4 bases, with 16 bases between. Sample: PBMCs, taken before TCRalphabeta/CD19-depleted stem cell transplant. The chain combines TRBV6-2 or TRBV6-3 with TRBJ2-5, with D possibly called TRBD1 or TRBD2 (5 bases each). The receptor was isolated from a boy aged 2 to 9 with acute lymphoblastic leukemia, due to receive a stem cell transplant. CDR3 DNA sequence: TGTGCCAGCAGTTGGGGGAACGACCCTCGAGAGACCCAGTACTTC. It translates to CASSWGNDPRETQYF.